This TCR beta chain was sequenced in a study of early T cells in non-severe SARS-CoV-2 infection. Study-level background: Sequenced bulk RNA came from whole blood that was unsorted, and chains were unpaired. Study-wide findings and caveats: Clonotype matching in VDJdb favored anti-spike CD8 responses and did not capture private and CD4 specificities.

Individual cDNA molecules were tagged with unique molecular identifiers. MiXCR, applied by TCRdb to the 5' RACE reads, yields one record per CDR3 protein. The data hold around 53,000 distinct CDR3 sequences, with 7% to 8% observed a single time. The CDR3 length is 14 residues. V was trimmed by 7 bases and J by 5 bases, leaving 17 bases between them. This clonotype showed up many times. The antigen remains unidentified. V gene TRBV12-3 or TRBV12-4 combines with J gene TRBJ1-2; perhaps TRBD1 as D (5 bases). The sequenced sample was whole blood. This TCR derives from an adult who was a healthcare worker with PCR-confirmed SARS-CoV-2 infection or an uninfected control (not recorded which). CDR3 in DNA: TGTGCCAGCACCACGGCGGGGCTGAGTTATGGCTACACCTTC. Amino acids: CASTTAGLSYGYTF.